A selection of T cell receptor beta chains follows, all from one sample in a study of CD8 T cells in Susac syndrome. TCRdb redid the calling of the immunoSEQ multiplex PCR reads with MiXCR, one entry per CDR3 protein. The sample yields about 60,000 distinct CDR3 sequences, roughly 92% seen once. Specimen: CD8+ T cells from PBMCs. These receptors all come from a human donor in good health. The CDR3 runs from the conserved cysteine through the conserved F or W. A D gene is named only where the DNA matches it firmly. Only part of the rows carry a size: once, few, many, or a class if the clone is expanded.

clone_size d_call j_call v_call cdr3_aa cdr3_nt
- - TRBJ2-1 TRBV7-9 CASSSGIGNDEQFF TGTGCCAGCAGCTCCGGGATAGGGAATGATGAGCAGTTCTTC
few TRBD1 TRBJ1-2 TRBV6-1 CASGQGSYGYTF TGTGCCAGCGGACAGGGAAGCTATGGCTACACCTTC
- TRBD2 TRBJ2-5 TRBV29-1 CSVDAGEDQETQYF TGCAGCGTTGACGCGGGGGAGGACCAAGAGACCCAGTACTTC
- TRBD2 TRBJ2-3 TRBV27 CASSLGASGAGDTQYF TGTGCCAGCAGTTTAGGGGCTAGCGGGGCGGGAGATACGCAGTATTTT
- - TRBJ2-3 TRBV7-9 CASSGRVTDTQYF TGTGCCAGCAGCGGCCGAGTTACAGATACGCAGTATTTT
- - TRBJ1-4 TRBV30 CAWSAGTEKLFF TGTGCCTGGAGTGCGGGAACTGAAAAACTGTTTTTT
- - TRBJ2-3 TRBV12-3/TRBV12-4 CASRTSSTDTQYF TGTGCCAGCAGGACAAGTAGCACAGATACGCAGTATTTT
once - TRBJ1-2 TRBV30 CAWNPVGPDSYGYTF TGTGCCTGGAACCCGGTCGGCCCGGATAGCTATGGCTACACCTTC
- - TRBJ1-5 TRBV5-6 CASSAGGQNQPQHF TGTGCCAGCAGCGCGGGGGGGCAAAATCAGCCCCAGCATTTT
- - TRBJ1-2 TRBV13 CASNWGPSYGYTF TGTGCCAGCAACTGGGGGCCATCCTATGGCTACACCTTC
- TRBD2 TRBJ2-1 TRBV27 CASSLWSAGGPNEQFF TGTGCCAGCAGTTTATGGTCGGCGGGGGGGCCTAATGAGCAGTTCTTC
- TRBD1 TRBJ2-5 TRBV24-1 CATTGQGEETQYF TGTGCCACAACCGGACAGGGTGAAGAGACCCAGTACTTC
- - TRBJ1-1 TRBV7-3 CASSLSTALNTEAFF TGTGCCAGCAGCTTATCCACAGCGCTGAACACTGAAGCTTTCTTT
- TRBD1 TRBJ2-3 TRBV6-1 CASSEGGQGADTQYF TGTGCCAGCAGTGAAGGGGGACAGGGGGCAGATACGCAGTATTTT
- - TRBJ2-2 TRBV6-5 CASRNTGELFF TGTGCCAGCAGGAACACCGGGGAGCTGTTTTTT
- - TRBJ2-2 TRBV30 CAWSVVRVTGELFF TGTGCCTGGAGTGTTGTGCGGGTCACCGGGGAGCTGTTTTTT
- - TRBJ1-1 TRBV5-6 CASSHRDMNTEAFF TGTGCCAGCAGCCACCGGGACATGAACACTGAAGCTTTCTTT
- - TRBJ1-2 TRBV28 CASSISLVGGAGGYTF TGTGCCAGCAGTATATCGCTGGTGGGGGGCGCGGGTGGCTACACCTTC
- TRBD1 TRBJ2-5 TRBV7-9 CASSRTGGRETQYF TGTGCCAGCAGCCGGACAGGCGGACGGGAGACCCAGTACTTC
- - TRBJ2-3 TRBV27 CASSLMDTQYF TGTGCCAGCAGTTTAATGGATACGCAGTATTTT
- TRBD1 TRBJ1-1 TRBV5-1 CASSFLGQGVAEAFF TGCGCCAGCAGCTTCCTTGGACAGGGGGTCGCTGAAGCTTTCTTT
- TRBD2 TRBJ2-5 TRBV6-5 CASSLRTSEDQETQYF TGTGCCAGCAGTTTACGGACTAGCGAGGACCAAGAGACCCAGTACTTC
- - TRBJ2-1 TRBV12-3/TRBV12-4 CASTQTPGAYNEQFF TGTGCCAGCACCCAGACGCCCGGGGCCTACAATGAGCAGTTCTTC
few - TRBJ2-7 TRBV3-1 CASSQGDPYEQYF TGTGCCAGCAGCCAGGGGGATCCCTACGAGCAGTACTTC
- - TRBJ2-7 TRBV7-9 CASSPSVEQYF TGTGCCAGCAGCCCCTCAGTCGAGCAGTACTTC
- - TRBJ1-2 TRBV2 CASSEGRVNNYGYTF TGTGCCAGCAGTGAAGGACGGGTAAATAACTATGGCTACACCTTC
- - TRBJ1-5 TRBV2 CASSVEEGEGQPQHF TGTGCCAGCAGCGTGGAGGAGGGCGAGGGCCAGCCCCAGCATTTT
- TRBD1 TRBJ1-2 TRBV19 CASSPLTGATAYGYTF TGTGCCAGTAGTCCCTTGACAGGGGCCACCGCCTATGGCTACACCTTC
- TRBD1 TRBJ1-5 TRBV2 CATRGTGNQPQHF TGTGCCACCCGAGGGACAGGAAATCAGCCCCAGCATTTT
- TRBD2 TRBJ2-1 TRBV7-3 CASSFGLAVEQFF TGTGCCAGCAGCTTTGGACTAGCGGTTGAGCAGTTCTTC
- TRBD1 TRBJ2-5 TRBV27 CASSFYRTGGGQETQYF TGTGCCAGCAGTTTTTACCGGACAGGGGGCGGACAAGAGACCCAGTACTTC
- TRBD2 TRBJ2-1 TRBV5-4 CASSLVLAGHEQFF TGTGCCAGCAGCTTGGTTCTAGCGGGCCATGAGCAGTTCTTC
- - TRBJ1-6 TRBV6-5 CASSYSEENSPLHF TGTGCCAGCAGTTACTCGGAGGAGAATTCACCCCTCCACTTT
- - TRBJ2-4 TRBV6-5 CASSYRGMNIQYF TGTGCCAGCAGTTACAGGGGGATGAACATTCAGTACTTC
- TRBD1 TRBJ2-3 TRBV10-3 CAISNPTGGVDTQYF TGTGCCATCAGTAACCCGACAGGGGGCGTGGATACGCAGTATTTT
- - TRBJ1-1 TRBV5-6 CASSSDGRAEAFF TGTGCCAGCAGCTCGGACGGGAGGGCTGAAGCTTTCTTT
- - TRBJ1-1 TRBV5-6 CASTGAPDTEAFF TGTGCCAGCACCGGGGCGCCGGACACTGAAGCTTTCTTT
- TRBD2 TRBJ2-1 TRBV11-3 CASSSREGIGSEQFF TGTGCCAGCAGCTCCCGGGAGGGGATTGGCAGTGAGCAGTTCTTC
- TRBD2 TRBJ2-7 TRBV9 CASSASGGIGNEQYF TGTGCCAGCAGCGCCTCGGGGGGGATTGGGAACGAGCAGTACTTC
- - TRBJ2-3 TRBV7-6 CASSLNYGTDTQYF TGTGCCAGCAGCTTGAATTATGGGACAGATACGCAGTATTTT
- - TRBJ2-5 TRBV7-9 CASSPSEETQYF TGTGCCAGCAGCCCGTCGGAAGAGACCCAGTACTTC
- TRBD2 TRBJ2-3 TRBV27 CASSLVGAGGADTQYF TGTGCCAGCAGCCTCGTGGGGGCGGGGGGGGCAGATACGCAGTATTTT
- TRBD1 TRBJ2-2 TRBV29-1 CSVERQGATGELFF TGCAGCGTTGAGCGACAGGGGGCAACCGGGGAGCTGTTTTTT
once - TRBJ2-3 TRBV4-1 CASSQVEGGQDTQYF TGCGCCAGCAGCCAAGTGGAGGGGGGGCAGGATACGCAGTATTTT
- - TRBJ2-3 TRBV13 CASSPRGEGGTDTQYF TGTGCCAGCAGCCCACGTGGGGAAGGAGGCACAGATACGCAGTATTTT
- - TRBJ2-3 TRBV19 CASEADTQYF TGTGCCAGTGAGGCAGATACGCAGTATTTT
- - TRBJ1-2 TRBV29-1 CSVGSLSGYGYTF TGCAGCGTCGGATCTTTATCGGGCTATGGCTACACCTTC
- - TRBJ2-7 TRBV7-2 CASSLYSLQQEQYF TGTGCCAGCAGCTTATATAGCCTACAACAGGAGCAGTACTTC